A single sample gave rise to the 22 T cell receptor beta chains below, sequenced in a study of blood T cell repertoires in COVID-19. Sequencing used immunoSEQ multiplex PCR; TCRdb keeps in-frame clones, though not all of them. The sample holds 300,000 to 500,000 clones; 88% are singletons and the top ten take around 0.95%. Input material: PBMCs or T cells enriched from blood (not recorded which). The receptors shown here come from a woman aged 25 to 39 with acute COVID-19.

V and J are TRBV7-2 and TRBJ1-1; D gene uncertain. This CDR3 region has 13 residues. Germline V gene sequence: CDR1 SGHTA, CDR2 FQGNSA. V was cut by 5 bases and J by 3 bases, with 10 bases left in between. CDR3 sequence reads: CASSTNAYTEAFF. In DNA, the CDR3 is TGTGCCAGCAGCACAAACGCATACACTGAAGCTTTCTTT.

This sequence joins TRBV30 and TRBJ1-6; 7 bases line up with TRBD1. The CDR3 consists of 13 residues. The germline V gene has CDR1 GTSNPN and CDR2 SVGIG (reference sequence). J lost 9 bases, V lost 4 bases, and 6 bases had no gene match. The CDR3 bases are TGTGCCTGGAATAGGGACAGCGGTTCACCCCTCCACTTT. Translated, it gives CAWNRDSGSPLHF.

The rearrangement uses TRBV9 and TRBJ2-1; 7 bases map to TRBD2. The CDR3 is 17 amino acids. V lost 2 bases to trimming and J lost 3 bases; unmatched junction nucleotides: 11. Per the germline V gene, CDR1 is SGDLS and CDR2 is YYNGEE. CDR3 region: CASSVTARGTVYNEQFF. Here the CDR3 DNA reads TGTGCCAGCAGCGTTACCGCGCGGGGGACTGTCTACAATGAGCAGTTCTTC.

The chain employs TRBV5-4 and TRBJ2-1; 8 bases match TRBD2. There are 14 residues in the CDR3. CDR1 and CDR2 from the germline V gene are SGHNT and YYREEE (reference sequence). The V gene end was trimmed by 1 base and the J gene end by 6 bases; junction bases not matched to a gene: 3. CDR3 DNA: TGTGCCAGCAGCTTGTACCGGGGGGGCAATGAGCAGTTCTTC. It is translated as CASSLYRGGNEQFF.

The rearrangement links TRBV5-6 to TRBJ1-1, with a tentative D call TRBD1 (6 bases). The germline V gene encodes CDR1 SGHDT and CDR2 YYEEEE. This CDR3 has 16 residues. V was cut by 5 bases and J by 4 bases, with 21 bases left in between. In nucleotides, the CDR3 is TGTGCCAGCAGTCCGATGGGGGGGCGCGGTAGCACTGAAGCTTTCTTT. Protein sequence: CASSPMGGRGSTEAFF.

The genes are TRBV2 and TRBJ2-3; 12 bases are shared with TRBD2. Germline CDR1 is SNHLY and CDR2 is FYNNEI. J was trimmed by 3 bases and V by 6 bases; bases with no gene match: 10. This CDR3 contains 17 residues. CDR3 DNA: TGTGCCAGCAGACTACCCGGACTAGCGGGGAATACAGATACGCAGTATTTT. It encodes CASRLPGLAGNTDTQYF.

The rearrangement joins TRBV5-1 to TRBJ1-5; D remains unclear. The CDR3 is made up of 15 amino acids. The germline V gene has CDR1 SGHRS and CDR2 YFSETQ. V dropped 0 bases and J dropped 3 bases, with 10 bases sitting between them. The chain's CDR3 is CASSLEGGYNQPQHF. Here the CDR3 DNA reads TGCGCCAGCAGCTTGGAGGGCGGGTACAATCAGCCCCAGCATTTT.

The chain joins TRBV5-6 to TRBJ1-6, with D perhaps matching TRBD1 (5 bases). This CDR3 is built from 16 residues. In germline, CDR1 is SGHDT, CDR2 YYEEEE. Trimming took 4 bases from V and 2 from J, leaving 13 bases between them. CDR3 loop: CASSGPSRAYNSPLHF. CDR3 bases: TGTGCCAGCAGCGGACCCAGCAGGGCCTATAATTCACCCCTCCACTTT.

CDR3 nucleotides: TGTGCCAGCAGTGATCAGGGGGTCGCCGAGCAGTACTTC. It translates to CASSDQGVAEQYF. J is TRBJ2-7 and V is TRBV2, with 7 bases lining up with TRBD1. V gave up 3 bases and J gave up 6 bases; unmatched junction bases: 5. This CDR3 has 13 residues. Per germline, CDR1 SNHLY and CDR2 FYNNEI.

This chain connects TRBV10-2 to TRBJ1-5, with D tentatively TRBD1 (5 bases). CDR3 length: 12 residues. Germline CDR1 reads WSHSY; CDR2 reads SAAADI. Trimming removed 3 bases at V and 8 bases at J, with 8 bases between. CDR3 sequence (DNA): TGCGCCAGCAGTGACACGACAGAGCCCCAGCATTTT. It codes for CASSDTTEPQHF.

V is TRBV3-1 (or the pseudogene TRBV3-2) and J is TRBJ2-1, with 9 bases matching TRBD2. V lost 3 bases, J lost 12 bases, and 9 bases stayed unmatched. This CDR3 has 14 amino acids. The germline V gene encodes CDR1 LGHDT and CDR2 YNNKEL (reference sequence). Here the CDR3 DNA reads TGTGCCAGCAGCCAGGGGCGGGGGGGCATTGGGCAGTTCTTC. This translates into CASSQGRGGIGQFF.

This sequence joins TRBV6-5 and TRBJ1-4; perhaps TRBD1 as D (6 bases). The CDR3 length is 15 residues. Trimming pared 10 bases from V and 0 bases from J, leaving 15 bases between. The germline V gene encodes CDR1 MNHEY and CDR2 SVGAGI. The CDR3 DNA follows: TGTGCCACCGGACAGACGCAGACAACTAATGAAAAACTGTTTTTT. Translating gives CATGQTQTTNEKLFF.

The chain joins TRBV5-5 to TRBJ1-1; D is undetermined. The germline CDR1 and CDR2 sequences are SGHKS and YYEKEE (reference sequence). The length of the CDR3 is 12 residues. Trimming shortened V by 1 base and J by 5 bases, and 6 bases separated the two germline ends. The CDR3 DNA is TGTGCCAGCAGCTTGCTGAGGACTGAAGCTTTCTTT. Amino acids: CASSLLRTEAFF.

In this sample, this clone turned up once. The chain has TRBV7-2 and TRBJ2-3, with a possible D match to TRBD1 (6 bases). CDR1 SGHTA and CDR2 FQGNSA come from the germline V gene. This CDR3 is built from 15 residues. With 5 bases removed from V and 2 bases from J, the gap between germline ends came to 14 bases. The CDR3 sequence: CASSPQGGVTDTQYF. The CDR3 DNA is TGTGCCAGCAGCCCCCAAGGGGGAGTCACAGATACGCAGTATTTT. Together with reference TRBV7-2 and TRBJ2-3, the CDR3 gives the full variable domain: GAGVSQSPSNKVTEKGKDVELRCDPISGHTALYWYRQSLGQGLEFLIYFQGNSAPDKSGLPSDRFSAERTGGSVSTLTIQRTQQEDSAVYLCASSPQGGVTDTQYFGPGTRLTVL.

The chain employs TRBV3-1 (or the pseudogene TRBV3-2) and TRBJ1-2, with D unresolved. V was clipped by 3 bases and J by 4 bases, with 12 bases between them. The CDR3 extends over 14 amino acids. Germline V gene sequence: CDR1 LGHDT, CDR2 YNNKEL (reference sequence). CDR3 loop: CASSHWRYPYGYTF. The CDR3 DNA reads TGTGCCAGCAGCCATTGGAGGTACCCCTATGGCTACACCTTC.

This rearrangement joins TRBV27 to TRBJ2-7, with TRBD2 matching 10 bases. The CDR3 is 18 amino acids. V was clipped by 2 bases and J by 2 bases; unmatched bases: 12. Germline values: CDR1 MNHEY, CDR2 SMNVEV (reference sequence). The CDR3 protein is CASSLGASGGPGPYEQYF. Here the CDR3 DNA reads TGTGCCAGCAGTTTAGGTGCTAGCGGGGGTCCCGGTCCCTACGAGCAGTACTTC.

The rearrangement uses TRBV4-3 and TRBJ1-5; no firm D call. The CDR3 has 15 amino acids. Germline V lookup: CDR1 LGHNA, CDR2 YSLEER. Trimming pared 0 bases from V and 0 bases from J, leaving 6 bases between. CDR3 region: CASSQDSSSNQPQHF. CDR3 DNA sequence: TGCGCCAGCAGCCAAGATAGCAGTAGCAATCAGCCCCAGCATTTT.

This clone was seen once. This rearrangement joins TRBV7-8 to TRBJ1-5, with 9 bases identical to TRBD1. The CDR3 has 14 amino acids. V shed 7 bases, J shed 5 bases, and the junction held 6 bases outside the gene matches. Per germline, CDR1 SGHVS and CDR2 FQNEAQ. Written as DNA, the CDR3 is TGTGCCAGCATCCCCCGGGACAGGGATCAGCCCCAGCATTTT. Its translation is CASIPRDRDQPQHF.

The V and J genes are TRBV29-1 and TRBJ2-7, with D perhaps TRBD1 (6 bases). V was trimmed by 6 bases and J by 6 bases, leaving 18 bases between them. The germline gives CDR1 SQVTM, CDR2 ANQGSEA. The CDR3 has 13 residues. CDR3 nucleotide sequence: TGCAGCGTCGAAATCCAGGGGCAACGCGAGCAGTACTTC. This sequence encodes CSVEIQGQREQYF.

This clone was observed a handful of times. This chain links TRBV29-1 with TRBJ1-5, with 7 bases aligning to TRBD1. The CDR3 contains 12 residues. Trimming cost V 6 bases and J 3 bases; bases outside gene matches: 2. CDR1 is SQVTM and CDR2 is ANQGSEA in the germline V gene. DNA of the CDR3: TGCAGCGTAACAGGGGCCAATCAGCCCCAGCATTTT. Its protein is CSVTGANQPQHF.

In this sample, this clone turned up a few times. The chain couples TRBV29-1 to TRBJ2-3; tentatively, D is TRBD2 (5 bases). The germline V gene has CDR1 SQVTM and CDR2 ANQGSEA. V lost 5 bases and J lost 0, with 9 bases in between. This CDR3 contains 13 residues. The CDR3 DNA reads TGCAGCGTTACTAGACACAGCACAGATACGCAGTATTTT. Translation: CSVTRHSTDTQYF.

The rearrangement joins TRBV5-1 to TRBJ2-2; perhaps TRBD1 as D (6 bases). The germline gives CDR1 SGHRS, CDR2 YFSETQ. The CDR3 totals 17 residues. Trimming removed 2 bases at V and 6 bases at J, with 20 bases between. Here the CDR3 reads CASSLHSGVGSAGELFF. For the CDR3, the DNA is TGCGCCAGCAGCTTACATTCAGGGGTTGGGTCCGCCGGGGAGCTGTTTTTT.